Listed below are T cell receptor beta chains from one sample, sequenced in a study of cytomegalovirus exposure and HLA in healthy donors. The method was immunoSEQ multiplex PCR; TCRdb's version includes in-frame clones alone and lacks a portion of them. The sample includes tens of thousands of clones, approximately 88% of them seen just once. The sequenced sample was PBMCs. These receptors all come from a woman aged 25-40 years in good health and CMV-seronegative. Both conserved end residues are part of each CDR3. The D gene is left open where the match is weak. Clone size appears in some rows only: once, few, many, or a class for an expanded clone.

abundance: once
v_gene: TRBV5-1
j_gene: TRBJ2-3
d_gene: TRBD1
CDR3aa: CASSLDVAGGSDTQYF
CDR3nt: TGCGCCAGCAGCTTGGATGTGGCAGGGGGCTCGGATACGCAGTATTTT

abundance: NA
v_gene: TRBV5-1
j_gene: TRBJ2-7
d_gene: TRBD1
CDR3aa: CASSRDREIYEQYF
CDR3nt: TGCGCCAGCAGCCGGGACAGGGAGATCTACGAGCAGTACTTC

abundance: NA
v_gene: TRBV20-1
j_gene: TRBJ1-1
d_gene: NA
CDR3aa: CRAQVNTEAFF
CDR3nt: TGCAGGGCACAGGTGAACACTGAAGCTTTCTTT

abundance: NA
v_gene: TRBV6-5
j_gene: TRBJ2-7
d_gene: TRBD1
CDR3aa: CASRRSDRGVYEQYF
CDR3nt: TGTGCCAGCAGGCGTTCGGACAGGGGGGTCTACGAGCAGTACTTC

abundance: NA
v_gene: TRBV7-9
j_gene: TRBJ1-1
d_gene: NA
CDR3aa: CASSLGGGMNTEAFF
CDR3nt: TGTGCCAGCAGCTTGGGTGGCGGCATGAACACTGAAGCTTTCTTT

abundance: NA
v_gene: TRBV7-9
j_gene: TRBJ1-2
d_gene: NA
CDR3aa: CASSPVSYGYTF
CDR3nt: TGTGCCAGCAGCCCCGTATCCTATGGCTACACCTTC

abundance: NA
v_gene: TRBV4-3
j_gene: TRBJ1-1
d_gene: NA
CDR3aa: CASSFAGTEAFF
CDR3nt: TGCGCCAGCAGCTTCGCCGGCACTGAAGCTTTCTTT

abundance: NA
v_gene: TRBV6-5
j_gene: TRBJ1-2
d_gene: TRBD1
CDR3aa: CASRAGTGAGYTF
CDR3nt: TGTGCCAGCAGAGCCGGGACAGGGGCTGGCTACACCTTC

abundance: NA
v_gene: TRBV6-5
j_gene: TRBJ2-1
d_gene: NA
CDR3aa: CASSYGSGNEQFF
CDR3nt: TGTGCCAGCAGTTACGGGAGCGGCAATGAGCAGTTCTTC

abundance: few
v_gene: TRBV5-5
j_gene: TRBJ2-7
d_gene: NA
CDR3aa: CASSPRDMSYEQYF
CDR3nt: TGTGCCAGCAGCCCCCGGGACATGTCCTACGAGCAGTACTTC

abundance: NA
v_gene: TRBV27
j_gene: TRBJ1-2
d_gene: NA
CDR3aa: CASSLSGQLGVGYTF
CDR3nt: TGTGCCAGCAGTTTATCGGGGCAGCTAGGGGTAGGCTACACCTTC

abundance: NA
v_gene: TRBV23-1
j_gene: TRBJ2-7
d_gene: TRBD2
CDR3aa: CASRPPNREGEEQYF
CDR3nt: TGCGCCAGCAGACCCCCGAACCGGGAGGGGGAGGAGCAGTACTTC

abundance: NA
v_gene: TRBV5-1
j_gene: TRBJ2-5
d_gene: TRBD2
CDR3aa: CASRSSGGQETQYF
CDR3nt: TGCGCCAGCAGGTCTAGCGGGGGACAAGAGACCCAGTACTTC

abundance: NA
v_gene: TRBV7-3
j_gene: TRBJ2-1
d_gene: TRBD2
CDR3aa: CASSPFGTSGLYNEQFF
CDR3nt: TGTGCCAGCAGCCCGTTCGGGACTAGCGGACTATACAATGAGCAGTTCTTC

abundance: once
v_gene: TRBV13
j_gene: TRBJ2-1
d_gene: NA
CDR3aa: CASSLFRESDYNEQFF
CDR3nt: TGTGCCAGCAGCTTATTTCGGGAGTCGGACTACAATGAGCAGTTCTTC

abundance: NA
v_gene: TRBV2
j_gene: TRBJ1-1
d_gene: TRBD1
CDR3aa: CASTPGQSLNTEAFF
CDR3nt: TGTGCCAGCACCCCGGGACAGTCTCTGAACACTGAAGCTTTCTTT

abundance: NA
v_gene: TRBV9
j_gene: TRBJ1-1
d_gene: NA
CDR3aa: CASSVANGGTEAFF
CDR3nt: TGTGCCAGCAGCGTAGCTAACGGCGGGACTGAAGCTTTCTTT

abundance: NA
v_gene: TRBV5-1
j_gene: TRBJ2-7
d_gene: TRBD1
CDR3aa: CASSSDRGYEQYF
CDR3nt: TGCGCCAGCAGTTCCGACAGGGGCTACGAGCAGTACTTC

abundance: NA
v_gene: TRBV28
j_gene: TRBJ1-4
d_gene: NA
CDR3aa: CASTIQGFGEKLFF
CDR3nt: TGTGCCAGCACCATACAGGGATTTGGTGAAAAACTGTTTTTT

abundance: NA
v_gene: TRBV15
j_gene: TRBJ2-3
d_gene: NA
CDR3aa: CATSRGRQTFGDTQYF
CDR3nt: TGTGCCACCAGCAGGGGGCGGCAGACGTTCGGGGATACGCAGTATTTT

abundance: NA
v_gene: TRBV5-4
j_gene: TRBJ2-3
d_gene: TRBD2
CDR3aa: CASRLGSGSTDTQYF
CDR3nt: TGTGCCAGCAGACTTGGTAGCGGGAGCACAGATACGCAGTATTTT

abundance: NA
v_gene: TRBV5-6
j_gene: TRBJ2-1
d_gene: TRBD2
CDR3aa: CASSLVTSGMGNEQFF
CDR3nt: TGTGCCAGCAGCTTGGTCACTAGCGGGATGGGCAATGAGCAGTTCTTC

abundance: NA
v_gene: TRBV27
j_gene: TRBJ1-5
d_gene: NA
CDR3aa: CASSPRGGLPQPQHF
CDR3nt: TGTGCCAGCAGCCCCCGCGGGGGGCTACCTCAGCCCCAGCATTTT

abundance: once
v_gene: TRBV5-1
j_gene: TRBJ2-2
d_gene: NA
CDR3aa: CASSPNPQGENGELFF
CDR3nt: TGCGCCAGCAGCCCAAACCCGCAGGGCGAGAACGGGGAGCTGTTTTTT

abundance: NA
v_gene: TRBV11-2
j_gene: TRBJ2-2
d_gene: TRBD2
CDR3aa: CASSRTSGSRGELFF
CDR3nt: TGTGCCAGCAGCCGGACTAGCGGGTCTAGGGGGGAGCTGTTTTTT

abundance: NA
v_gene: TRBV27
j_gene: TRBJ2-7
d_gene: NA
CDR3aa: CASSLEGGSVYEQYF
CDR3nt: TGTGCCAGCAGTCTTGAGGGAGGATCCGTCTACGAGCAGTACTTC

abundance: NA
v_gene: TRBV27
j_gene: TRBJ2-1
d_gene: TRBD2
CDR3aa: CASSTGTSGYNEQFF
CDR3nt: TGTGCCAGCAGTACCGGGACTAGCGGGTACAATGAGCAGTTCTTC

abundance: NA
v_gene: TRBV28
j_gene: TRBJ2-2
d_gene: NA
CDR3aa: CASSLGETGTGELFF
CDR3nt: TGTGCCAGCAGTTTAGGGGAAACAGGGACCGGGGAGCTGTTTTTT

abundance: NA
v_gene: TRBV7-9
j_gene: TRBJ1-1
d_gene: NA
CDR3aa: CASSLVDREAFF
CDR3nt: TGTGCCAGCAGCTTAGTTGACAGGGAAGCTTTCTTT

abundance: NA
v_gene: TRBV9
j_gene: TRBJ2-7
d_gene: TRBD2
CDR3aa: CASSGGGRAYEQYF
CDR3nt: TGTGCCAGCAGCGGGGGGGGACGCGCCTACGAGCAGTACTTC